What follows are 14 T cell receptor beta chains derived from one specimen sequenced in a study of beta chain features in type 1 diabetes. Their target antigens are unknown. Sequenced material consisted of expressed TCRB transcripts (all of the isolated RNA was reverse transcribed). Sequencing was performed with immunoSEQ multiplex PCR; in TCRdb, only in-frame clones are kept and a portion is missing. Among approximately 250,000 clones, roughly 10% were seen once, and the ten largest hold around 0.017%. The study, taken as a whole, reports: TCRB CDR3s from Type 1 diabetes patients were moderately but significantly shorter in all four CD4+ subsets.

The sequenced sample was naive CD4+ T cells from blood. These receptors all stem from a man aged 25 to 40 with type 1 diabetes.

The V call is TRBV29-1, the J call TRBJ2-7; D is perhaps TRBD1 (6 bases). V lost 5 bases to trimming and J lost 2 bases, with 10 bases between them. The CDR3 is made up of 12 amino acids. The germline V gene has CDR1 SQVTM and CDR2 ANQGSEA. The CDR3 reads CSVQPGAYEQYF. CDR3 in DNA: TGCAGCGTTCAGCCAGGGGCCTACGAGCAGTACTTC.

The chain uses TRBV5-1 and TRBJ1-3, with TRBD1 as a possible D gene (6 bases). In germline, CDR1 is SGHRS, CDR2 YFSETQ. The CDR3 extends over 13 amino acids. Trimming took 6 bases from V and 8 from J, leaving 15 bases between them. The CDR3 region has the DNA TGCGCCAGCAAAGGGTCAGGGGAATACACCATATATTTT. Amino acids: CASKGSGEYTIYF.

The sample holds a few counts of this clone. This sequence joins TRBV10-3 and TRBJ2-7, with a possible D match to TRBD2 (6 bases). Germline V gene sequence: CDR1 ENHRY, CDR2 SYGVKD. V was shortened by 10 bases and J by 3 bases, with 10 bases between the two germline ends. The CDR3 extends over 11 amino acids. CDR3 amino acids: CATLRGYEQYF. Written as DNA, the CDR3 is TGTGCCACCCTGCGGGGCTACGAGCAGTACTTC.

The chain carries TRBV11-3 and TRBJ2-5; 7 nucleotides align to TRBD2. This CDR3 is 14 amino acids long. Germline assignment: CDR1 SGHNT and CDR2 YENEEA. The ends lost 5 bases at V and 1 base at J; junction bases unmatched: 4. The CDR3 protein is CASSPGGGQETQYF. The CDR3 DNA sequence: TGTGCCAGCAGCCCCGGCGGGGGCCAAGAGACCCAGTACTTC.

The genes are TRBV10-3 and TRBJ1-5; no clear D. The CDR3 covers 11 residues. V lost 10 bases to trimming and J lost 5 bases, with 9 bases between them. CDR1 ENHRY and CDR2 SYGVKD come from the germline V gene. The CDR3 region has the DNA TGTGCCACCGGAGGCGATCAGCCCCAGCATTTT. This encodes CATGGDQPQHF.

The V gene is TRBV6-6, the J gene TRBJ2-5; D not resolved. Trimming took off 6 bases at V and 3 bases at J, with 8 bases between the two ends. Germline CDR1 is MNHNY and CDR2 is SVGAGI (reference sequence). CDR3 size: 12 residues. In DNA, the CDR3 is TGTGCCAGCAGGGAGCGAGAAGAGACCCAGTACTTC. Its translation is CASREREETQYF.

This clone was seen a handful of times. The chain has TRBV7-9 and TRBJ2-7; TRBD1 agrees at 8 bases. The V gene end was trimmed by 11 bases and the J gene end by 5 bases; junction bases not matched to a gene: 11. Looked up from germline, CDR1 is SEHNR and CDR2 is FQNEAQ (reference sequence). The CDR3 runs to 13 residues. CDR3 in DNA: TGTGCCTGCACCCAGGGGGCGCGCGACGAGCAGTACTTC. Translation: CACTQGARDEQYF.

This clone was detected only a few times. CDR3: CASSFKETQYF. The CDR3 nucleotides are TGTGCCAGCAGCTTCAAAGAGACCCAGTACTTC. The chain employs TRBV7-8 and TRBJ2-5; no firm D call. Germline lookup yields CDR1 SGHVS and CDR2 FQNEAQ. V lost 3 bases and J lost 3, with 2 bases in between. The CDR3 loop spans 11 amino acids. Looking up the rest from reference TRBV7-8 and TRBJ2-5 gives the full variable domain: GAGVSQSPRYKVAKRGQDVALRCDPISGHVSLFWYQQALGQGPEFLTYFQNEAQLDKSGLPSDRFFAERPEGSVSTLKIQRTQQEDSAVYLCASSFKETQYFGPGTRLLVL.

This chain uses TRBV4-3 with TRBJ2-5, with a weak D call TRBD2 (5 bases). V lost 1 base to trimming and J lost 5 bases, with 14 bases between them. The germline CDR1 and CDR2 sequences are LGHNA and YSLEER. This CDR3 comprises 15 residues. The CDR3 coding sequence is TGCGCCAGCAGCCAAGGAAGAGGGAATAGGGAGACCCAGTACTTC. The encoded protein is CASSQGRGNRETQYF.

The rearrangement joins TRBV15 to TRBJ2-5; TRBD1 agrees at 10 bases. The tail of the sequence fits TRBJ2-7 better, so the J call may be wrong. Germline lookup yields CDR1 LNHNV and CDR2 YYDKDF (reference sequence). This CDR3 is built from 16 residues. Written as DNA, the CDR3 is TGTGCCACCAGCAGCTTTGGGACAGGGGCTTTTCACGAGCAGTACTTC. Translated, it gives CATSSFGTGAFHEQYF.

This rearrangement joins TRBV5-1 to TRBJ2-3; D unclear. From germline, CDR1 is SGHRS and CDR2 YFSETQ. Trimming cost V 1 base and J 0 bases, with 9 bases left between them. The CDR3 is made up of 15 amino acids. The CDR3 DNA sequence: TGCGCCAGCAGCTTGTGGTCCGGTAGCACAGATACGCAGTATTTT. Encoded protein: CASSLWSGSTDTQYF.

This chain joins TRBV6-4 and TRBJ2-3; D gene ambiguous. Germline lookup yields CDR1 MRHNA and CDR2 SNTAGT. The CDR3 totals 14 residues. The V end lost 5 bases, the J end lost 5 bases, and 14 bases lay between the germline ends. CDR3 coding DNA: TGTGCCAGCAGTCCCGACCTAGGCAGAGATACGCAGTATTTT. Amino acid sequence: CASSPDLGRDTQYF.

This clone was picked up a small number of times. This rearrangement joins TRBV25-1 to TRBJ2-1; D is undetermined. Trimming cost V 7 bases and J 9 bases, with 16 bases left between them. The CDR3 spans 13 residues. Per the germline V gene, CDR1 is MGHDK and CDR2 is SYGVNS. In DNA form, the CDR3 reads TGTGCCAGCACAAAGAGTAGGTGGGCTGAGCAGTTCTTC. It yields the protein CASTKSRWAEQFF.

This chain uses TRBV5-4 with TRBJ2-1; possibly TRBD1 for D (5 bases). This CDR3 spans 12 amino acids. Trimming stripped 0 bases from V and 7 bases from J, with 5 bases between. Germline V CDR1 and CDR2: SGHNT, YYREEE (reference sequence). As DNA, the CDR3 is TGTGCCAGCAGCTTGGGACAGAATGAGCAGTTCTTC. Translation: CASSLGQNEQFF.